A selection of T cell receptor beta chains follows, all from one sample in a study of cytomegalovirus exposure and HLA in healthy donors. Some clones are missing from TCRdb's copy, which holds only in-frame ones; the method was immunoSEQ multiplex PCR. Of approximately 110,000 clones listed, roughly three quarters were seen once; the top ten hold 2.5% to 3%. The sequenced sample consisted of PBMCs. Receptors originate from a woman under 30 in good health and CMV-seropositive. The CDR3 runs from the conserved cysteine through the conserved F or W. The order of the fields is J gene, V gene, CDR3 protein.

>TRBJ2-5|TRBV6-1
CASSRDRDETQYF
>TRBJ1-5|TRBV2
CASRSYSNQPQHF
>TRBJ1-2|TRBV10-3
CAINREGQGINGYTF
>TRBJ2-7|TRBV30
CAWTVIFPMSSGGSYEQYF
>TRBJ2-7|TRBV20-1
CSAYDSYEQYF
>TRBJ2-3|TRBV10-3
CAISESEDRATDTQYF
>TRBJ2-7|TRBV2
CASSLLAGESAYEQYF
>TRBJ2-3|TRBV28
CASSFLRVDTQYF
>TRBJ2-5|TRBV6-1
CASSEVWGLETQYF
>TRBJ1-5|TRBV6-1
CASDRGNQPQHF
>TRBJ2-7|TRBV6-5
CASSRVLYEQYF
>TRBJ1-1|TRBV6-5
CASSYSAGARSTEAFF
>TRBJ1-1|TRBV11-2
CASRFTGVNTEAFF
>TRBJ1-1|TRBV7-9
CASTPVGPRGNTEAFF
>TRBJ2-7|TRBV6-6
CASSYAQPGSSYEQYF
>TRBJ2-2|TRBV7-8
CASRGTGVGRELFF
>TRBJ2-7|TRBV19
CASSPGGGGYEQYF
>TRBJ1-3|TRBV5-6
CASSFSGTGGNTIYF
>TRBJ2-7|TRBV6-6
CASSYSDLSYEQYF
>TRBJ1-2|TRBV27
CASSFQSDINYGYTF
>TRBJ1-2|TRBV27
CASKRTGQYGYTF
>TRBJ2-7|TRBV10-1
CASSESDRAEQYF
>TRBJ1-1|TRBV6-6
CASSLHGTGDTEAFF
>TRBJ1-1|TRBV5-4
CASSAGHAGGTEAFF
>TRBJ1-2|TRBV5-4
CASSLDRVGGYTF
>TRBJ1-2|TRBV28
CASSFTAYGYTF
>TRBJ2-1|TRBV20-1
CSAADVGEQFF
>TRBJ2-5|TRBV6-5
CAVWTGRGTQYF
>TRBJ2-1|TRBV27
CASSPLLGTAGGTNEQFF
>TRBJ2-5|TRBV7-2
CASSLVGGRAVETQYF